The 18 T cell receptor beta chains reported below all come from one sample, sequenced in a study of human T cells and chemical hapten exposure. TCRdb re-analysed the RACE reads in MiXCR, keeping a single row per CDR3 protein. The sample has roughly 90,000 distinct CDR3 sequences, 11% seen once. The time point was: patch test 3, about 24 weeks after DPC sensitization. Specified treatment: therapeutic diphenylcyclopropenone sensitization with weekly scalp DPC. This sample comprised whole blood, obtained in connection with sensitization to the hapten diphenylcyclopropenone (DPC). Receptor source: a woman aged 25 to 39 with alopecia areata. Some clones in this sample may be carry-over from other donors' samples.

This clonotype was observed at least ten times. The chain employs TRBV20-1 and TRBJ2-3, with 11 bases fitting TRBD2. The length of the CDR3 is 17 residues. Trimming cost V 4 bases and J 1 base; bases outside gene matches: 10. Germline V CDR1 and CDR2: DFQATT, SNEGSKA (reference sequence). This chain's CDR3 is CSATVASGRRRTDTQYF. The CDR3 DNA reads TGCAGTGCTACGGTGGCTAGCGGGAGGAGGCGCACAGATACGCAGTATTTT.

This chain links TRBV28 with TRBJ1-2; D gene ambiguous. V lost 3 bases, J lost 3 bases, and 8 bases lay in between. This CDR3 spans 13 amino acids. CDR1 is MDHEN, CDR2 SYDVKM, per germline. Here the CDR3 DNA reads TGTGCCAGCAGTTTTCTTTCTGACTATGGCTACACCTTC. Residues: CASSFLSDYGYTF.

CDR3 nucleotide sequence: TGTGCCAGCAGTGGGACCGACAGGGGGCTGAACGAGCAGTACTTC. Encoded protein: CASSGTDRGLNEQYF. The genes are TRBV28 and TRBJ2-7; 10 nucleotides agree with TRBD1. There are 15 residues in the CDR3. Per the germline V gene, CDR1 is MDHEN and CDR2 is SYDVKM. The junction had 9 bases not matched to a gene; V was cut back by 5 bases and J by 5 bases.

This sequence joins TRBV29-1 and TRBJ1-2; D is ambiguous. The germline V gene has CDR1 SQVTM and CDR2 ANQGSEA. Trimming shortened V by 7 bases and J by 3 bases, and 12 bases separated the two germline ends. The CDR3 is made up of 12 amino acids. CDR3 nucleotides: TGCAGCGGCGCCGGGAGGGACTATGGCTACACCTTC. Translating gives CSGAGRDYGYTF.

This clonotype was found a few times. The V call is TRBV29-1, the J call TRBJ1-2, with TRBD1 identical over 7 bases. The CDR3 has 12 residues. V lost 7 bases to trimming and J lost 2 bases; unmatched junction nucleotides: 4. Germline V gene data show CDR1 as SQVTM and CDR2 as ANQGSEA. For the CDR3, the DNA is TGCAGCGCCAAACAGGGGAACTATGGCTACACCTTC. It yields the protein CSAKQGNYGYTF. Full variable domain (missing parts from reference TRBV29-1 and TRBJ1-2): SAVISQKPSRDICQRGTSLTIQCQVDSQVTMMFWYRQQPGQSLTLIATANQGSEATYESGFVIDKFPISRPNLTFSTLTVSNMSPEDSSIYLCSAKQGNYGYTFGSGTRLTVV.

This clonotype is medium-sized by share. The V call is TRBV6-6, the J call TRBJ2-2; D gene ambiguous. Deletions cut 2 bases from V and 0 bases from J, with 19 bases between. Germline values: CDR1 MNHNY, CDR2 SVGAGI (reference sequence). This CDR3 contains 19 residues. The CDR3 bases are TGTGCCAGCAGTTACCCGGCGGACCCACTGAATCCGAACACCGGGGAGCTGTTTTTT. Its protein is CASSYPADPLNPNTGELFF.

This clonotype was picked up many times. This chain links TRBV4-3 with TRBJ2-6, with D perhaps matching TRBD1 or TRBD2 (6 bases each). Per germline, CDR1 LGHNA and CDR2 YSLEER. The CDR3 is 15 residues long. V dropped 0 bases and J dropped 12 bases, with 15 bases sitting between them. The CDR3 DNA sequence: TGCGCCAGCAGCCAAGAAGCGAAGGGGGGCCTCGTCCTGACTTTC. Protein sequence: CASSQEAKGGLVLTF.

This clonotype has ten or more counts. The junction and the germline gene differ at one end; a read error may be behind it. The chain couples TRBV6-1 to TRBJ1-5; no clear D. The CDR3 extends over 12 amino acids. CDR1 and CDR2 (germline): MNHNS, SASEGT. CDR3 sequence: CASSEGALGNDF. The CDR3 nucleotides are TGTGCCAGCAGTGAAGGGGCTCTTGGGAATGATTTT.

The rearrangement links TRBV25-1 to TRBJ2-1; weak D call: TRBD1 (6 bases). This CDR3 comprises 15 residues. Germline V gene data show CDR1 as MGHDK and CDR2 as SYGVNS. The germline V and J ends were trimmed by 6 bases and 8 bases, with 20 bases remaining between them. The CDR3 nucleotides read TGTGCCAGCAGCGCCTGGACAGCCACTGTTGATGAGCAGTTCTTC. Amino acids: CASSAWTATVDEQFF.

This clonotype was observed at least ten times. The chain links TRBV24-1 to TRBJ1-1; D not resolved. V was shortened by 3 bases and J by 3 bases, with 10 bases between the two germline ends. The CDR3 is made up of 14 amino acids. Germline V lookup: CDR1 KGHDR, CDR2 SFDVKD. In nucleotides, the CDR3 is TGTGCCACCAGTGATAATTACGGATACACTGAAGCTTTCTTT. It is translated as CATSDNYGYTEAFF.

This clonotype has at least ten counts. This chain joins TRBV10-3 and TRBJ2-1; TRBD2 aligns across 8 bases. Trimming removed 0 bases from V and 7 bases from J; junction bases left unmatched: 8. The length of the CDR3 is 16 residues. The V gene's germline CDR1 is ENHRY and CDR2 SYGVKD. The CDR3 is CAISESGGGQVNEQFF. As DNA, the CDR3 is TGTGCCATCAGTGAGTCGGGCGGGGGGCAGGTGAATGAGCAGTTCTTC.

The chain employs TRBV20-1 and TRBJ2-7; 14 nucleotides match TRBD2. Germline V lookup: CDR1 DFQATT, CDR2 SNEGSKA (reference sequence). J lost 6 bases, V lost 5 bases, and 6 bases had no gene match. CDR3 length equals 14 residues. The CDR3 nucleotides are TGCAGTGCTGACCCGGGACTAGCGGGAGTCGAGCAGTACTTC. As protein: CSADPGLAGVEQYF.

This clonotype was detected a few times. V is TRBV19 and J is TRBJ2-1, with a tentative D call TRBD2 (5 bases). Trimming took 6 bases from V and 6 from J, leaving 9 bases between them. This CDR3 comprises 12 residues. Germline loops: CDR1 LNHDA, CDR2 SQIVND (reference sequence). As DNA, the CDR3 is TGTGCCAGTAGGGGAGCTTTCAATGAGCAGTTCTTC. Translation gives CASRGAFNEQFF.

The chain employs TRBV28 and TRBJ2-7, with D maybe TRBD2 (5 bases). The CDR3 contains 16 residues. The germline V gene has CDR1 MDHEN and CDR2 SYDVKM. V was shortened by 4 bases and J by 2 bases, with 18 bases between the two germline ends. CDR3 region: CASSSEEASITYEQYF. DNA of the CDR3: TGTGCCAGCAGTTCCGAGGAGGCGTCGATAACCTACGAGCAGTACTTC.

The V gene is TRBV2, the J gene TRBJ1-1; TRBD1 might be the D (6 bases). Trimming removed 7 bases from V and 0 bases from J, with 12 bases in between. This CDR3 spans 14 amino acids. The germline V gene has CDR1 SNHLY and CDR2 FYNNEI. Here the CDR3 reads CASTGQIMNTEAFF. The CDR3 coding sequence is TGTGCCAGCACTGGACAGATCATGAACACTGAAGCTTTCTTT.

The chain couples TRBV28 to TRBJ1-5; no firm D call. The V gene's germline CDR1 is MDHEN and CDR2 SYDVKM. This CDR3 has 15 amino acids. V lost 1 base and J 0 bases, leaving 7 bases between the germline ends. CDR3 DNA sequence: TGTGCCAGCAGTTTATTTCATAGTAGCAATCAGCCCCAGCATTTT. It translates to CASSLFHSSNQPQHF.

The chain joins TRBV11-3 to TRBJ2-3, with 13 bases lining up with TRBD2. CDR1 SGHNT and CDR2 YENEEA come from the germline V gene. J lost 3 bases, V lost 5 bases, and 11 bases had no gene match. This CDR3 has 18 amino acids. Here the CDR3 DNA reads TGTGCCAGCAGCCCTGGTCGGACTAGCGGGAGTAGGACAGATACGCAGTATTTT. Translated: CASSPGRTSGSRTDTQYF.

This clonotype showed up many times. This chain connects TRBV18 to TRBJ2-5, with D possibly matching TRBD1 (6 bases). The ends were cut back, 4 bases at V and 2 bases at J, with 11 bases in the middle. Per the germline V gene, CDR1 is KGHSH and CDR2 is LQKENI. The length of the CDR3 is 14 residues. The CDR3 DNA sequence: TGTGCCAGCTCACAATACAGGGTACAAGAGACCCAGTACTTC. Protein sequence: CASSQYRVQETQYF.